These T cell receptor beta chains were read from a single sample in a study of shared clonotypes between healthy human individuals. Sequencing used immunoSEQ multiplex PCR; TCRdb keeps in-frame clones, though not all of them. The data hold about 2,100,000 clones, with roughly 91% observed a single time. Sequencing used naive CD8+ T cells from PBMCs. All receptors derive from a man aged 18-30 years in good health. Some clones in this sample may be carry-over from other donors' samples. The CDR3 runs from the conserved cysteine through the conserved F or W. A D gene is named only where the DNA matches it firmly.

>TRBV5-1|TRBJ2-5|.
CASSRPTTKYVETQYF
>TRBV9|TRBJ1-1|.
CASSVAGSGDPEAFF
>TRBV30|TRBJ2-2|.
CAWGAVRELFF
>TRBV28|TRBJ2-3|.
CASSARLASTDTQYF
>TRBV5-5|TRBJ2-7|TRBD2
CASSETSGRALFNEQYF
>TRBV5-1|TRBJ1-1|.
CASSLLRGSEAFF
>TRBV27|TRBJ2-7|TRBD1
CASSLKFRGPYYEQYF
>TRBV11-1|TRBJ2-7|TRBD1
CASSLGTGYSYEQYF
>TRBV19|TRBJ1-5|.
CASRGGLDQPQHF
>TRBV9|TRBJ1-5|.
CASGPAGNQPQHF
>TRBV28|TRBJ2-7|.
CASQNPRGYEQYF
>TRBV5-5|TRBJ1-5|.
CASSLGGYSNQPQHF
>TRBV27|TRBJ2-1|.
CASKSSGSSSYNEQFF
>TRBV5-6|TRBJ2-1|TRBD2
CASSPESLAGVDEQFF
>TRBV10-3|TRBJ1-3|.
CAIRARGVSGNTIYF
>TRBV7-8|TRBJ1-4|.
CASSSASGTPREKLFF
>TRBV4-1|TRBJ2-5|.
CASSPRAGQETQYF
>TRBV13|TRBJ1-1|.
CASSLGGHTEAFF
>TRBV28|TRBJ1-5|TRBD1
CASRPGQGRARPQHF
>TRBV6-1|TRBJ2-7|TRBD1
CASSDGQGRDEQYF
>TRBV14|TRBJ2-3|TRBD2
CASSQLGGDTQYF
>TRBV11-2|TRBJ2-7|.
CASSLGVDLNYEQYF
>TRBV6-4|TRBJ2-1|.
CASSDSIRSNEQFF
>TRBV6-1|TRBJ2-7|.
CASSLAGPYEQYF
>TRBV5-6|TRBJ1-3|.
CASSLGSGNTIYF
>TRBV2|TRBJ2-1|TRBD1
CASGTEPYNEQFF
>TRBV4-3|TRBJ2-1|.
CASSQAGLEGYNEQFF
>TRBV29-1|TRBJ1-2|.
CSVYLTANYGYTF
>TRBV27|TRBJ2-7|TRBD1
CASSLSSGQGRYEQYF
>TRBV4-1|TRBJ1-1|.
CASSSRTENTEAFF
>TRBV5-4|TRBJ2-1|TRBD1
CASRLTRDRKANEQFF
>TRBV28|TRBJ2-7|.
CASTLGRDSYEQYF
>TRBV5-6|TRBJ1-2|.
CASSVGTDTNYGYTF
>TRBV28|TRBJ1-5|.
CASSSLSRMDNNQPQHF
>TRBV6-4|TRBJ2-3|TRBD1
CASSANEGGMGDTQYF
>TRBV28|TRBJ1-2|.
CASSPGTHREGYTF
>TRBV12-5|TRBJ1-5|.
CASGGGGSQPQHF
>TRBV6-5|TRBJ2-1|TRBD2
CASSYSRLAGVEQFF
>TRBV27|TRBJ2-3|.
CASSPTGYRVVADTQYF
>TRBV7-6|TRBJ2-7|TRBD2
CASSPGLGDSYEQYF
>TRBV7-9|TRBJ2-3|.
CASSPGWGETADTQYF
>TRBV2|TRBJ1-4|.
CASSYSALVGEKLFF
>TRBV7-9|TRBJ2-7|TRBD1
CASSPNRQGTVYEQYF
>TRBV27|TRBJ2-1|TRBD2
CASSFGLAGVSAKNEQFF
>TRBV7-9|TRBJ1-3|.
CASSIHRERSGNTIYF
>TRBV6-6|TRBJ1-4|.
CASSYSRRADEKLFF
>TRBV7-9|TRBJ2-5|.
CASSLTTGSQYF
>TRBV9|TRBJ1-2|.
CASSVGDKRGYTF
>TRBV4-1|TRBJ1-2|.
CASSQEAGKAYGYTF
>TRBV15|TRBJ2-5|TRBD2
CATATSGRSQETQYF
>TRBV9|TRBJ2-2|.
CASSVRDLGDTGELFF
>TRBV7-9|TRBJ2-7|.
CASSWSSYEQYF